These T cell receptor beta chains were read from a single sample in a study of shared clonotypes between healthy human individuals. The method was immunoSEQ multiplex PCR; TCRdb's version includes in-frame clones alone and lacks a portion of them. The sample shows a few hundred thousand clones, around 96% of them seen only once. Sequences were obtained from memory CD8+ T cells sorted from blood. Receptors originate from a man aged 25 to 45 in good health. Both conserved end residues are part of each CDR3. A D gene is named only where the DNA matches it firmly. Not every row has a clone size; where given, it reads once, few, many or a size class.

clone size: .
D gene: .
J gene: TRBJ2-2
V gene: TRBV28
CDR3 protein: CASSLQFTGELFF
CDR3 DNA: TGTGCCAGCAGTTTACAGTTCACCGGGGAGCTGTTTTTT

clone size: .
D gene: .
J gene: TRBJ1-2
V gene: TRBV30
CDR3 protein: CAWSKLRERGGGYTF
CDR3 DNA: TGTGCCTGGAGTAAATTGCGTGAGAGGGGAGGAGGCTACACCTTC

clone size: .
D gene: .
J gene: TRBJ1-5
V gene: TRBV25-1
CDR3 protein: CASSAGGNQPQHF
CDR3 DNA: TGTGCCAGCAGTGCAGGGGGCAATCAGCCCCAGCATTTT

clone size: .
D gene: TRBD2
J gene: TRBJ2-2
V gene: TRBV5-1
CDR3 protein: CASSLEGLAGARGTGELFF
CDR3 DNA: TGCGCCAGCAGCTTGGAGGGACTAGCGGGAGCTCGGGGCACCGGGGAGCTGTTTTTT

clone size: .
D gene: TRBD1
J gene: TRBJ1-2
V gene: TRBV6-5
CDR3 protein: CASTNRGGGYTF
CDR3 DNA: TGTGCCAGCACAAACAGGGGGGGTGGCTACACCTTC

clone size: .
D gene: .
J gene: TRBJ2-7
V gene: TRBV4-1
CDR3 protein: CASSQVADYEQYF
CDR3 DNA: TGCGCCAGCAGCCAAGTGGCGGACTACGAGCAGTACTTC

clone size: .
D gene: .
J gene: TRBJ1-4
V gene: TRBV18
CDR3 protein: CASSPGINEKLFF
CDR3 DNA: TGTGCCAGCTCACCAGGGATTAATGAAAAACTGTTTTTT

clone size: .
D gene: .
J gene: TRBJ2-1
V gene: TRBV21-1
CDR3 protein: CASSKGDEQFF
CDR3 DNA: TGTGCCAGCAGCAAAGGGGATGAGCAGTTCTTC

clone size: .
D gene: TRBD2
J gene: TRBJ2-2
V gene: TRBV27
CDR3 protein: CASSRPGLAGNTGELFF
CDR3 DNA: TGTGCCAGCAGCCGACCCGGACTAGCGGGGAACACCGGGGAGCTGTTTTTT

clone size: .
D gene: .
J gene: TRBJ2-7
V gene: TRBV28
CDR3 protein: CASTRTAGEQYF
CDR3 DNA: TGTGCCAGCACCAGGACCGCCGGCGAGCAGTACTTC

clone size: .
D gene: .
J gene: TRBJ2-5
V gene: TRBV7-2
CDR3 protein: CASSLIGETQYF
CDR3 DNA: TGTGCCAGCAGCTTAATCGGGGAGACCCAGTACTTC

clone size: .
D gene: .
J gene: TRBJ2-4
V gene: TRBV2
CDR3 protein: CASTSAGTPLAKNIQYF
CDR3 DNA: TGTGCCAGCACATCGGCCGGGACACCTCTAGCCAAAAACATTCAGTACTTC

clone size: .
D gene: .
J gene: TRBJ2-2
V gene: TRBV11-1
CDR3 protein: CASSLRPATGELFF
CDR3 DNA: TGTGCCAGCAGCTTACGCCCCGCCACCGGGGAGCTGTTTTTT

clone size: .
D gene: .
J gene: TRBJ2-7
V gene: TRBV6-1
CDR3 protein: CASCPGAEKTYEQYF
CDR3 DNA: TGTGCCAGTTGCCCTGGGGCGGAGAAAACCTACGAGCAGTACTTC

clone size: few
D gene: TRBD2
J gene: TRBJ2-7
V gene: TRBV28
CDR3 protein: CASSWSGGPHHEQYF
CDR3 DNA: TGTGCCAGCAGTTGGTCGGGAGGCCCTCACCACGAGCAGTACTTC

clone size: .
D gene: TRBD1
J gene: TRBJ1-2
V gene: TRBV5-4
CDR3 protein: CASRGQGGYTF
CDR3 DNA: TGTGCCAGCAGAGGACAGGGCGGCTACACCTTC

clone size: .
D gene: .
J gene: TRBJ1-6
V gene: TRBV7-2
CDR3 protein: CASSLGDGLQVPLHF
CDR3 DNA: TGTGCCAGCAGCTTAGGTGATGGTCTACAGGTCCCCCTCCACTTT

clone size: .
D gene: .
J gene: TRBJ1-2
V gene: TRBV18
CDR3 protein: CASSPPGTNGYTF
CDR3 DNA: TGTGCCAGCTCACCACCGGGAACAAATGGCTACACCTTC

clone size: .
D gene: TRBD1
J gene: TRBJ2-2
V gene: TRBV5-6
CDR3 protein: CASSSDRGNTGELFF
CDR3 DNA: TGTGCCAGCAGCTCGGACAGGGGCAACACCGGGGAGCTGTTTTTT

clone size: .
D gene: .
J gene: TRBJ2-1
V gene: TRBV7-9
CDR3 protein: CASSLVLPLYNEQFF
CDR3 DNA: TGTGCCAGCAGCTTAGTACTACCCTTGTACAATGAGCAGTTCTTC

clone size: .
D gene: .
J gene: TRBJ1-4
V gene: TRBV5-4
CDR3 protein: CASSLGANEKLFF
CDR3 DNA: TGTGCCAGCAGCTTGGGCGCTAATGAAAAACTGTTTTTT

clone size: .
D gene: .
J gene: TRBJ2-2
V gene: TRBV29-1
CDR3 protein: CSVDKGLNTGELFF
CDR3 DNA: TGCAGCGTTGACAAGGGACTGAACACCGGGGAGCTGTTTTTT

clone size: .
D gene: .
J gene: TRBJ1-5
V gene: TRBV5-5
CDR3 protein: CASPRTESNQPQHF
CDR3 DNA: TGTGCCAGCCCCCGGACAGAAAGCAATCAGCCCCAGCATTTT

clone size: .
D gene: .
J gene: TRBJ1-1
V gene: TRBV10-1
CDR3 protein: CASSQAGATEAFF
CDR3 DNA: TGCGCCAGCAGCCAGGCTGGGGCAACTGAAGCTTTCTTT

clone size: .
D gene: .
J gene: TRBJ1-4
V gene: TRBV30
CDR3 protein: CAWSKTLGPNEKLFF
CDR3 DNA: TGTGCCTGGAGCAAAACCTTAGGGCCGAATGAAAAACTGTTTTTT

clone size: once
D gene: .
J gene: TRBJ2-1
V gene: TRBV4-2
CDR3 protein: CASSQEAPAVRSSYNEQFF
CDR3 DNA: TGTGCCAGCAGCCAAGAAGCACCCGCGGTCAGGAGCTCCTACAATGAGCAGTTCTTC

clone size: .
D gene: TRBD1
J gene: TRBJ1-1
V gene: TRBV5-4
CDR3 protein: CASSPIQGAPTEAFF
CDR3 DNA: TGTGCCAGCAGCCCGATACAGGGGGCGCCCACTGAAGCTTTCTTT

clone size: .
D gene: .
J gene: TRBJ1-5
V gene: TRBV4-1
CDR3 protein: CASSQVLTFYQPQHF
CDR3 DNA: TGCGCCAGCAGCCAAGTTTTGACCTTCTATCAGCCCCAGCATTTT

clone size: .
D gene: TRBD2
J gene: TRBJ2-3
V gene: TRBV28
CDR3 protein: CASSQTSGRSDTQYF
CDR3 DNA: TGTGCCAGCAGTCAGACTAGCGGGAGGTCAGATACGCAGTATTTT

clone size: .
D gene: .
J gene: TRBJ1-3
V gene: TRBV29-1
CDR3 protein: CSVEQGNTIYF
CDR3 DNA: TGCAGCGTTGAACAGGGAAACACCATATATTTT

clone size: .
D gene: TRBD2
J gene: TRBJ2-7
V gene: TRBV30
CDR3 protein: CAWGFGGRDSYEQYF
CDR3 DNA: TGTGCCTGGGGGTTTGGCGGGAGGGACTCCTACGAGCAGTACTTC

clone size: .
D gene: .
J gene: TRBJ2-7
V gene: TRBV28
CDR3 protein: CASLAGSGPYEQYF
CDR3 DNA: TGTGCCAGCCTCGCGGGTAGCGGACCCTACGAGCAGTACTTC

clone size: .
D gene: .
J gene: TRBJ2-1
V gene: TRBV5-1
CDR3 protein: CASSIRGSSYNEQFF
CDR3 DNA: TGCGCCAGCAGCATCAGGGGCAGCTCCTACAATGAGCAGTTCTTC

clone size: .
D gene: .
J gene: TRBJ2-7
V gene: TRBV7-2
CDR3 protein: CASSPEPFTYEQYF
CDR3 DNA: TGTGCCAGCAGCCCAGAGCCATTTACCTACGAGCAGTACTTC

clone size: .
D gene: TRBD1
J gene: TRBJ2-7
V gene: TRBV28
CDR3 protein: CASSLGTGGLSWYEQYF
CDR3 DNA: TGTGCCAGCAGCCTCGGGACAGGTGGCCTTTCTTGGTACGAGCAGTACTTC

clone size: .
D gene: TRBD2
J gene: TRBJ2-7
V gene: TRBV27
CDR3 protein: CASRKLGEASGSYEQYF
CDR3 DNA: TGTGCCAGCAGAAAGTTGGGGGAGGCTAGCGGATCCTACGAGCAGTACTTC

clone size: .
D gene: TRBD1
J gene: TRBJ1-4
V gene: TRBV28
CDR3 protein: CASTTQGRGEKLFF
CDR3 DNA: TGTGCCAGCACCACACAGGGGCGGGGTGAAAAACTGTTTTTT

clone size: .
D gene: .
J gene: TRBJ2-1
V gene: TRBV19
CDR3 protein: CASRSLQGYNEQFF
CDR3 DNA: TGTGCCAGTAGGAGCTTACAGGGTTACAATGAGCAGTTCTTC

clone size: .
D gene: TRBD1
J gene: TRBJ2-7
V gene: TRBV19
CDR3 protein: CASSSPGTGMNEQYF
CDR3 DNA: TGTGCCAGTAGTTCCCCCGGGACAGGGATGAACGAGCAGTACTTC

clone size: .
D gene: .
J gene: TRBJ1-3
V gene: TRBV10-3
CDR3 protein: CAISVIGRSGNTIYF
CDR3 DNA: TGTGCCATCAGTGTAATAGGGCGCTCTGGAAACACCATATATTTT

clone size: .
D gene: .
J gene: TRBJ2-2
V gene: TRBV6-1
CDR3 protein: CASSETAGSAGELFF
CDR3 DNA: TGTGCCAGCAGTGAAACGGCGGGGTCAGCCGGGGAGCTGTTTTTT

clone size: .
D gene: .
J gene: TRBJ2-1
V gene: TRBV13
CDR3 protein: CASSFARNEQFF
CDR3 DNA: TGTGCCAGCAGCTTCGCACGGAATGAGCAGTTCTTC

clone size: .
D gene: TRBD2
J gene: TRBJ2-3
V gene: TRBV28
CDR3 protein: CASSPTSGADTQYF
CDR3 DNA: TGTGCCAGCAGTCCCACTAGCGGGGCAGATACGCAGTATTTT

clone size: .
D gene: .
J gene: TRBJ2-2
V gene: TRBV10-2
CDR3 protein: CASSELRTGAALAGPGELFF
CDR3 DNA: TGCGCCAGCAGTGAATTAAGGACAGGGGCCGCACTAGCGGGGCCCGGGGAGCTGTTTTTT

clone size: .
D gene: .
J gene: TRBJ1-4
V gene: TRBV19
CDR3 protein: CASSTRGREKLFF
CDR3 DNA: TGTGCCAGTAGTACCAGGGGTCGTGAAAAACTGTTTTTT

clone size: .
D gene: .
J gene: TRBJ2-6
V gene: TRBV5-1
CDR3 protein: CASLTFSGANVLTF
CDR3 DNA: TGCGCCAGCCTCACTTTCTCTGGGGCCAACGTCCTGACTTTC

clone size: .
D gene: .
J gene: TRBJ1-1
V gene: TRBV20-1
CDR3 protein: CSARREAEAFF
CDR3 DNA: TGCAGTGCTAGGAGGGAGGCGGAAGCTTTCTTT